The following is a T cell receptor (beta chain) sequence with its context. Its target is not known. Germline V gene data show CDR1 as SNHLY and CDR2 as FYNNEI. V dropped 11 bases and J dropped 3; count of bases not matched to a gene: 9. This CDR3 spans 13 amino acids. The sample belongs to a study of T-cell memory formation after mild COVID-19. Overall study results and limits: Contracting CD8+ clones were enriched in EMRA, CD4+ mainly in CM and EM. Cross-reactive memory appears to have joined, as suggested by some responding clones showing up in pre-infection memory.

Constant-segment primers and 5'RACE yielded cDNA libraries for TCR alpha and TCR beta, each carrying sample barcodes and UMIs. TCRdb reprocessed the 5' RACE reads via MiXCR and lists one record per CDR3 protein. The sample carries 450,000 or so distinct CDR3 sequences, about 23% recorded once. Sequencing was done on a sample of PBMCs or a T cell subset sorted from them (not recorded which). This TCR was recovered from an adult woman who had mild COVID-19 (a few samples of this study predate the infection). Cell type and time point are not known. The rearrangement joins TRBV2 to TRBJ2-7, with TRBD1 matching 8 bases. The DNA for the CDR3 is TGTGCCTCAGGTGGGACAGGTCACTACGAGCAGTACTTC. It is translated as CASGGTGHYEQYF.